The 21 T cell receptor beta chains presented below share a single source sample, sequenced in a study of blood T cell repertoires in COVID-19. TCRdb's copy holds only in-frame clones and misses some; the assay was immunoSEQ multiplex PCR. Of about 110,000 clones listed, roughly 90% are singletons. Input material: peripheral blood. The receptors derive from a woman in her sixties or seventies who had recovered from COVID-19.

This sequence joins TRBV28 and TRBJ2-3; D call uncertain. Trimming stripped 4 bases from V and 1 base from J, with 9 bases between. Germline-derived CDR1 and CDR2 are MDHEN and SYDVKM. The CDR3 is 14 amino acids. The CDR3 spells CASSSPWRTDTQYF. The CDR3 DNA reads as TGTGCCAGCAGTTCCCCCTGGCGCACAGATACGCAGTATTTT.

The chain uses TRBV4-3 and TRBJ1-2; D unclear. Germline assignment: CDR1 LGHNA and CDR2 YSLEER. This CDR3 has 17 residues. The V gene lost 1 base and the J gene lost 8 bases, with 23 bases spanning the gap. CDR3 loop: CASSQVGSEGAAGGYTF. In DNA, the CDR3 is TGCGCCAGCAGCCAAGTGGGCAGTGAGGGAGCCGCCGGGGGCTACACCTTC.

The chain joins TRBV21-1 to TRBJ2-3; the table's D gene call, TRBD2, was not cross checked with the DNA. TRBV21-1 is a documented pseudogene. The CDR3 has 16 amino acids. The CDR3 DNA is TGTGCCAGCAGCGAGCGACTAGCGGGAGTACTGGATACGCAGTATTTT. It translates to CASSERLAGVLDTQYF.

Note on this clone: This CDR3 is also generated by other DNA sequences in the sample. The chain combines TRBV5-1 with TRBJ2-2; D gene unclear. This CDR3 is built from 15 residues. The V and J ends lost 0 bases and 0 bases respectively, with 6 bases between them. The germline V gene has CDR1 SGHRS and CDR2 YFSETQ. CDR3 DNA sequence: TGCGCCAGCAGCTTGGGGGCCCCGAACACCGGGGAGCTGTTTTTT. This sequence encodes CASSLGAPNTGELFF. The variable domain in full, completed from reference TRBV5-1 and TRBJ2-2, reads KAGVTQTPRYLIKTRGQQVTLSCSPISGHRSVSWYQQTPGQGLQFLFEYFSETQRNKGNFPGRFSGRQFSNSRSEMNVSTLELGDSALYLCASSLGAPNTGELFFGEGSRLTVL.

The rearrangement joins TRBV5-4 to TRBJ2-3, with D perhaps matching TRBD2 (6 bases). Germline V gives CDR1 SGHNT, CDR2 YYREEE (reference sequence). CDR3 size: 15 residues. Trimming took 1 base from V and 5 from J, leaving 14 bases between them. The CDR3 sequence: CASSLSGEWGDTQYF. The CDR3 bases are TGTGCCAGCAGCTTGTCGGGGGAGTGGGGAGATACGCAGTATTTT. Variable domain in full (rest from reference TRBV5-4 and TRBJ2-3): ETGVTQSPTHLIKTRGQQVTLRCSSQSGHNTVSWYQQALGQGPQFIFQYYREEENGRGNFPPRFSGLQFPNYSSELNVNALELDDSALYLCASSLSGEWGDTQYFGPGTRLTVL.

The chain links TRBV30 to TRBJ1-5, with 8 nucleotides matching TRBD1. From germline, CDR1 is GTSNPN and CDR2 SVGIG (reference sequence). The CDR3 has 13 amino acids. The chain's CDR3 is CAFDRGLNQPQHF. The DNA of the CDR3 is TGTGCTTTTGACAGGGGACTAAATCAGCCCCAGCATTTT.

The chain has TRBV5-1 and TRBJ2-2; 11 bases are a match to TRBD2. V trimming: 4 bases; J trimming: 7 bases; junction bases outside the gene matches: 6. Germline-derived CDR1 and CDR2 are SGHRS and YFSETQ. This CDR3 is built from 15 residues. The CDR3 DNA sequence: TGCGCCAGCAGCCTTGGACTAGCGGGCAGCGGGGAGCTGTTTTTT. Translation: CASSLGLAGSGELFF.

This rearrangement joins TRBV12-5 to TRBJ2-3, with 9 positions matching TRBD1. The CDR3 spans 14 residues. Trimming took 7 bases from V and 2 from J; bases not matched to a gene: 4. Germline CDR1 and CDR2: LGHNT and FRNRAP. DNA of the CDR3: TGTGCTAGTGCCTGGACAGGGGTCACAGATACGCAGTATTTT. This translates into CASAWTGVTDTQYF.

This clone occurred once. The CDR3 is CASSYRRGTDTQYF. In DNA form, the CDR3 reads TGTGCCAGCAGTTACCGGCGGGGCACAGATACGCAGTATTTT. The chain employs TRBV6-2 or TRBV6-3 and TRBJ2-3; D is possibly TRBD2 (5 bases). Deletions cut 2 bases from V and 1 base from J, with 7 bases between. Germline CDR1 and CDR2: MNHEY and SVGEGT. The CDR3 sequence is 14 residues long.

The chain uses TRBV24-1 and TRBJ2-2; no reliable D call. Trimming removed 3 bases from V and 4 bases from J, with 11 bases in between. Germline-derived CDR1 and CDR2 are KGHDR and SFDVKD. The CDR3 has 15 residues. CDR3 nucleotide sequence: TGTGCCACCAGTGATCCCGCAGGCCCCACCGGGGAGCTGTTTTTT. Translation: CATSDPAGPTGELFF.

The V and J genes are TRBV4-3 and TRBJ1-4; D is uncertain. Trimming removed 1 base at V and 7 bases at J, with 7 bases between. The CDR3 length is 13 residues. Germline V gene sequence: CDR1 LGHNA, CDR2 YSLEER. The CDR3 is CASSQAWSEKLFF. The CDR3 DNA reads as TGCGCCAGCAGCCAAGCTTGGAGTGAAAAACTGTTTTTT.

V is TRBV30 and J is TRBJ2-7; tentatively, D is TRBD2 (6 bases). The length of the CDR3 is 12 residues. Germline CDR1 and CDR2: GTSNPN and SVGIG (reference sequence). Trimming cost V 3 bases and J 4 bases, with 10 bases left between them. CDR3 region: CAWRGGNYEQYF. DNA of the CDR3: TGTGCCTGGAGGGGGGGAAATTACGAGCAGTACTTC.

The chain combines TRBV24-1 with TRBJ2-6; D may be TRBD2 (6 bases). There are 15 residues in the CDR3. The V end was cut by 4 bases, the J end by 1 base, with 7 bases between. Germline V gene sequence: CDR1 KGHDR, CDR2 SFDVKD. CDR3 region: CATSDRGSGANVLTF. The CDR3 nucleotides are TGTGCCACCAGTGACCGGGGGTCTGGGGCCAACGTCCTGACTTTC.

The V gene is TRBV5-8, the J gene TRBJ1-1, with D hard to call. The V end was cut by 7 bases, the J end by 4 bases, with 8 bases between. The CDR3 runs 11 residues. Germline V CDR1 and CDR2: SGHTS, YDEGEE. The CDR3 spells CASQVFTEAFF. In DNA form, the CDR3 reads TGTGCCAGCCAGGTTTTCACTGAAGCTTTCTTT.

The rearrangement joins TRBV30 to TRBJ1-5; 8 nucleotides align to TRBD1. Germline V gives CDR1 GTSNPN, CDR2 SVGIG (reference sequence). The CDR3 covers 15 residues. Germline trimming cut 4 bases from V and 0 bases from J; bases unmatched to any gene: 5. The CDR3 reads CAWTPGGRSNQPQHF. The CDR3 DNA reads as TGTGCCTGGACCCCAGGGGGCCGTAGCAATCAGCCCCAGCATTTT.

This clone was picked up one time. The chain combines TRBV9 with TRBJ2-3; TRBD2 matches at 7 bases. The CDR3 totals 15 residues. Germline CDR1 reads SGDLS; CDR2 reads YYNGEE. Losses at the gene ends were 0 bases for V and 7 bases for J; bases not matched to a gene: 8. The CDR3 spells CASSVGSGVTNTQYF. As DNA, the CDR3 is TGTGCCAGCAGCGTAGGCAGCGGGGTCACGAATACGCAGTATTTT.

The V and J genes are TRBV3-1 (or the pseudogene TRBV3-2) and TRBJ1-2; 7 bases align to TRBD1. J gave up 6 bases and V 6 bases, and 1 base lay outside the gene matches. Germline V gene sequence: CDR1 LGHDT, CDR2 YNNKEL (reference sequence). The CDR3 length is 11 residues. The CDR3 nucleotides are TGTGCCAGCAGACAGGGGAATGGCTACACCTTC. It is translated as CASRQGNGYTF.

The gene calls are TRBV5-1 and TRBJ2-3, with TRBD2 matching over 8 bases. This CDR3 is built from 14 residues. Trimming took 4 bases from V and 5 from J; bases not matched to a gene: 6. Germline values: CDR1 SGHRS, CDR2 YFSETQ. For the CDR3, the DNA is TGCGCCAGCAGCACTAGCGGTAGGGGAGATACGCAGTATTTT. It encodes CASSTSGRGDTQYF. Together with reference TRBV5-1 and TRBJ2-3, the CDR3 gives the full variable domain: KAGVTQTPRYLIKTRGQQVTLSCSPISGHRSVSWYQQTPGQGLQFLFEYFSETQRNKGNFPGRFSGRQFSNSRSEMNVSTLELGDSALYLCASSTSGRGDTQYFGPGTRLTVL.

V usage is TRBV28 and J usage is TRBJ1-1; D gene unclear. Trimming removed 6 bases at V and 6 bases at J, with 17 bases between. CDR1 is MDHEN and CDR2 is SYDVKM in the germline V gene. The CDR3 contains 14 residues. CDR3 amino acids: CASSQRAGLAEAFF. The CDR3 bases are TGTGCCAGCAGCCAGCGTGCCGGGTTGGCTGAAGCTTTCTTT. The whole variable domain, remainder taken from reference TRBV28 and TRBJ1-1, is DVKVTQSSRYLVKRTGEKVFLECVQDMDHENMFWYRQDPGLGLRLIYFSYDVKMKEKGDIPEGYSVSREKKERFSLILESASTNQTSMYLCASSQRAGLAEAFFGQGTRLTVV.

The V call is TRBV30, the J call TRBJ2-2, with D unresolved. The germline V gene has CDR1 GTSNPN and CDR2 SVGIG (reference sequence). Trimming removed 0 bases at V and 1 base at J, with 3 bases between. This CDR3 contains 13 residues. CDR3 in amino acids: CAWSVLNTGELFF. The DNA for the CDR3 is TGTGCCTGGAGTGTACTGAACACCGGGGAGCTGTTTTTT.

This chain joins TRBV5-1 and TRBJ2-2; the D is unclear. The CDR3 spans 16 residues. Germline V gene data show CDR1 as SGHRS and CDR2 as YFSETQ. The ends were cut back, 4 bases at V and 8 bases at J, with 21 bases in the middle. The CDR3 loop is CASSLNSVTAAGELFF. CDR3 DNA: TGCGCCAGCAGCCTAAATAGTGTGACCGCGGCGGGGGAGCTGTTTTTT.